These 17 T cell receptor beta chains originate from one sample sequenced in a study of blood T cells in healthy people across ages. It was with a sample-barcoded 5' primer and a J-beta primer mix that a second PCR of about 7 to 12 cycles was run. From the 5' RACE reads, TCRdb called clonotypes with MiXCR, one entry per CDR3 protein. In the table there are more than 500,000 distinct CDR3 sequences, about 27% of which are singletons. The same data also contributed to another study, on T cells of mothers and their children.

The material sequenced was blood. The receptors shown here come from a boy under 10 years old in good health.

The V and J genes are TRBV6-5 and TRBJ2-1; 7 nucleotides match TRBD2. V shed 2 bases, J shed 7 bases, and the junction held 17 bases outside the gene matches. The CDR3 runs 18 residues. Germline V gene lookup returns CDR1 MNHEY and CDR2 SVGAGI. CDR3 nucleotide sequence: TGTGCCAGCAGTTACAGCAGGCAGGCTAGCGGACCGCGGAATGAGCAGTTCTTC. Protein product: CASSYSRQASGPRNEQFF.

This rearrangement joins TRBV20-1 to TRBJ1-5, with D uncertain. This CDR3 comprises 15 residues. Germline CDR1 DFQATT, CDR2 SNEGSKA (reference sequence). The V gene lost 0 bases and the J gene lost 5 bases, with 14 bases spanning the gap. Here the CDR3 reads CSAREVERLDQPQHF. CDR3 sequence (DNA): TGCAGTGCTAGAGAGGTAGAGCGCCTGGATCAGCCCCAGCATTTT.

V usage is TRBV25-1 and J usage is TRBJ2-5; either TRBD1 or TRBD2 may fit D (5 bases each). Trimming took off 8 bases at V and 5 bases at J, with 12 bases between the two ends. The CDR3 totals 12 residues. The germline V gene encodes CDR1 MGHDK and CDR2 SYGVNS. CDR3 DNA sequence: TGTGCCAGCGGCTTGGGGGTGGAGACCCAGTACTTC. Protein sequence: CASGLGVETQYF.

The chain couples TRBV7-3 to TRBJ2-2; the D gene is possibly TRBD1 (5 bases). The V gene lost 2 bases and the J gene lost 3 bases, with 10 bases spanning the gap. The CDR3 is made up of 15 amino acids. Germline V gene data show CDR1 as SGHTA and CDR2 as FQGTGA. Here the CDR3 DNA reads TGTGCCAGCAGCTTACGGGCAGGGCACACCGGGGAGCTGTTTTTT. This encodes CASSLRAGHTGELFF.

The chain recombines TRBV12-3 or TRBV12-4 with TRBJ2-3; 9 bases fit TRBD2. V lost 6 bases to trimming and J lost 0 bases; unmatched junction nucleotides: 7. The CDR3 contains 16 residues. The CDR3, as DNA: TGTGCCAGCAGACCTTTTCTAGCGGGGAGCACAGATACGCAGTATTTT. It translates to CASRPFLAGSTDTQYF.

This rearrangement joins TRBV5-5 to TRBJ2-5; the D gene is possibly TRBD1 (6 bases). The tail of the sequence fits TRBJ2-7 better, so the J call may be wrong. The CDR3 has 15 amino acids. Germline CDR1 is SGHKS and CDR2 is YYEKEE (reference sequence). Here the CDR3 reads CASSHTDRPIDEQYF. As DNA, the CDR3 is TGTGCCAGCAGCCACACAGACAGGCCGATAGACGAGCAGTACTTC.

This chain links TRBV7-2 with TRBJ2-7, with 8 bases lining up with TRBD2. This CDR3 comprises 13 residues. V lost 3 bases and J lost 7; bases outside the gene matches: 5. Germline CDR1 SGHTA, CDR2 FQGNSA. The CDR3 sequence is CASSLRGAGEQYF. CDR3 sequence (DNA): TGTGCCAGCAGCTTGCGGGGGGCGGGTGAGCAGTACTTC.

The chain is built from TRBV12-3 or TRBV12-4 and TRBJ2-3; the match to TRBD1 covers 11 bases. V shed 5 bases, J shed 2 bases, and the junction held 6 bases outside the gene matches. The CDR3 contains 16 residues. CDR3 sequence: CASSRGQGAITDTQYF. CDR3 bases: TGTGCCAGCAGTCGCGGACAGGGGGCGATCACAGATACGCAGTATTTT.

In its sample, this clonotype was seen a few times. This chain links TRBV12-3 or TRBV12-4 with TRBJ2-1; 10 nucleotides line up with TRBD2. V was clipped by 3 bases and J by 6 bases; unmatched bases: 5. The CDR3 loop spans 15 amino acids. In DNA form, the CDR3 reads TGTGCCAGCAGTTTCGGAGCGGGAGGGTTCAATGAGCAGTTCTTC. Its translation is CASSFGAGGFNEQFF.

The CDR3 loop is CASSYGVQGAQFF. Written as DNA, the CDR3 is TGTGCCAGCAGTTACGGCGTCCAGGGGGCGCAGTTCTTC. The chain combines TRBV6-5 with TRBJ2-5, with TRBD1 matching over 8 bases. The DNA end favors TRBJ2-1, so the J call may be wrong. CDR1 and CDR2 (germline): MNHEY, SVGAGI. The CDR3 runs to 13 residues.

Only a few counts were recorded for this clonotype. The CDR3 end shows no conserved phenylalanine or tryptophan, and so a read error is likely. The rearrangement links TRBV20-1 to TRBJ1-1; 7 nucleotides agree with TRBD1. There are 16 residues in the CDR3. J gave up 1 base and V 0 bases, and 8 bases lay outside the gene matches. Germline CDR1 reads DFQATT; CDR2 reads SNEGSKA (reference sequence). CDR3: CSARDQGQNWNTEAFL. For the CDR3, the DNA is TGCAGTGCTAGAGATCAGGGACAGAACTGGAACACTGAAGCTTTCCTT.

There are a few counts of this clonotype. The chain uses TRBV11-2 and TRBJ2-5; weak D call: TRBD2 (6 bases). CDR1 and CDR2 from the germline V gene are SGHAT and FQNNGV. The CDR3 is 13 residues long. V was cut by 6 bases and J by 7 bases, with 15 bases left in between. This chain's CDR3 is CASRGGTLGTQYF. In DNA form, the CDR3 reads TGTGCCAGCAGAGGCGGGACCCTGGGGACCCAGTACTTC.

The rearrangement links TRBV6-2 or TRBV6-3 to TRBJ2-5; no clear D gene. Trimming cost V 3 bases and J 5 bases, with 19 bases left between them. There are 16 residues in the CDR3. Germline CDR1 is MNHEY and CDR2 is SVGEGT. Here the CDR3 DNA reads TGTGCCAGCAGTTATCCGAGAATCTCCCGAAGGGAGACCCAGTACTTC. Protein product: CASSYPRISRRETQYF.

The V and J genes are TRBV20-1 and TRBJ2-3; TRBD2 agrees at 8 bases. Germline CDR1 and CDR2: DFQATT and SNEGSKA (reference sequence). V was clipped by 3 bases and J by 1 base; unmatched bases: 9. This CDR3 has 16 residues. CDR3 sequence reads: CSASSSSTSGTDTQYF. In DNA, the CDR3 is TGCAGTGCTAGTTCATCCTCGACTAGCGGCACAGATACGCAGTATTTT.

The chain carries TRBV18 and TRBJ2-2; tentative D call: TRBD1 (6 bases). Between the trimmed V and J ends, which lost 8 bases and 0 bases, there was a span of 13 bases. The CDR3 sequence is 15 residues long. The germline CDR1 and CDR2 sequences are KGHSH and LQKENI. In DNA, the CDR3 is TGTGCCAGCCCTCCGGGACAAACGAACACCGGGGAGCTGTTTTTT. Translated: CASPPGQTNTGELFF.

V gene TRBV6-1 combines with J gene TRBJ2-5; D may be TRBD2 (7 bases). The closer fit of TRBJ2-7 to the DNA end suggests the J call may be wrong. Germline CDR1 reads MNHNS; CDR2 reads SASEGT. CDR3 length: 15 residues. CDR3 residues: CASSEARGGAYEQYF. The CDR3 DNA reads as TGTGCCAGCAGTGAAGCGAGGGGGGGAGCCTACGAGCAGTACTTC.

The sample holds a few counts of this clonotype. The chain is built from TRBV6-1 and TRBJ1-1, with D unclear. CDR1 MNHNS and CDR2 SASEGT come from the germline V gene. V was clipped by 3 bases and J by 0 bases, with 5 bases between them. CDR3 length: 13 amino acids. CDR3: CASSERMNTEAFF. DNA of the CDR3: TGTGCCAGCAGTGAGCGGATGAACACTGAAGCTTTCTTT.